A selection of T cell receptor beta chains follows, all from one sample in a study of identifying expanded T cells in peripheral blood. The method was immunoSEQ multiplex PCR; TCRdb's version includes in-frame clones alone and lacks a portion of them. The sample has about 81,000 clones; 84% are singletons. Sequenced material: blood. Receptor source: a person between 18 and 70 years old in good health. The CDR3 runs from the conserved cysteine through the conserved F or W. A D gene is named only where the DNA matches it firmly. Clone sizes are given selectively: once, few, many, or a class where the clone is expanded.

j_call | v_call | d_call | clone_size | cdr3_nt | cdr3_aa
TRBJ2-5 | TRBV6-1 | . | . | TGTGCCAGCAGTGAAAGGGGGCGGGGTCAAGAGACCCAGTACTTC | CASSERGRGQETQYF
TRBJ1-2 | TRBV27 | . | . | TGTGCCAGCGGGGACCAGCGGAACTATGGCTACACCTTC | CASGDQRNYGYTF
TRBJ2-2 | TRBV7-2 | . | . | TGTGCCAGCAGCTTAGGGGGGCGGAACACCGGGGAGCTGTTTTTT | CASSLGGRNTGELFF
TRBJ2-7 | TRBV7-3 | TRBD2 | . | TGTGCCAGCAGCCCGGGACTAGTCGCGGCCGAGCAGTACTTC | CASSPGLVAAEQYF
TRBJ2-3 | TRBV6-5 | TRBD2 | . | TGTGCCATCGGTGCGGGGGTCGGCACAGATACGCAGTATTTT | CAIGAGVGTDTQYF
TRBJ1-6 | TRBV6-5 | TRBD1 | . | TGTGCCAGCAGCCCGGGACAGAATAATTCACCCCTCCACTTT | CASSPGQNNSPLHF
TRBJ2-1 | TRBV5-1 | TRBD1 | . | TGCGCCAGCAGCGTGGGGACAGGGGTTGGTCATATTGGCAATGAGCAGTTCTTC | CASSVGTGVGHIGNEQFF
TRBJ2-7 | TRBV28 | . | . | TGTGCCAGCAGCTTACCAGGGTTTAGCACCTACGAGCAGTACTTC | CASSLPGFSTYEQYF
TRBJ2-1 | TRBV7-2 | . | . | TGTGCCAGCAGGCGGGTTTCCAATGAGCAGTTCTTC | CASRRVSNEQFF
TRBJ2-1 | TRBV5-1 | TRBD2 | . | TGCGCCAGCAGCTTGGGGTTAATCGGTAGCGGGAGTTCCTACAATGAGCAGTTCTTC | CASSLGLIGSGSSYNEQFF
TRBJ2-2 | TRBV7-9 | . | once | TGTGCCAGCAGCCCTCCCGGGACCAGGTCCACCGGGGAGCTGTTTTTT | CASSPPGTRSTGELFF
TRBJ1-5 | TRBV19 | . | few | TGTGCCAGTAGTACCCTGGACAGAGTCTATCAGCCCCAGCATTTT | CASSTLDRVYQPQHF
TRBJ2-3 | TRBV5-1 | . | once | TGCGCCAGCAGCTTCAGTGGGGCCACTTTAGATACGCAGTATTTT | CASSFSGATLDTQYF
TRBJ1-1 | TRBV29-1 | TRBD1 | . | TGCAGCGTTCCACCGGGACAGGGGTCCTTTGAAGCTTTCTTT | CSVPPGQGSFEAFF
TRBJ2-7 | TRBV28 | . | . | TGTGCCAGCAGCGCCGTGGATAGCTCCTACGAGCAGTACTTC | CASSAVDSSYEQYF
TRBJ2-5 | TRBV4-1 | TRBD2 | . | TGCGCCAGCAGCCGCACTCCCCTCCAGACTAGCGCTGAGACCCAGTACTTC | CASSRTPLQTSAETQYF
TRBJ2-2 | TRBV6-6 | . | . | TGTGCCAGCAGACCCCCAGGGGGGGACACCGGGGAGCTGTTTTTT | CASRPPGGDTGELFF
TRBJ2-7 | TRBV27 | . | once | TGTGCCAGCAGTTTTGGTAATGGAGGATACGAGCAGTACTTC | CASSFGNGGYEQYF
TRBJ2-1 | TRBV6-6 | . | few | TGTGCCAGCAGCCCCAGGGGGGCCTACAATGAGCAGTTCTTC | CASSPRGAYNEQFF
TRBJ2-4 | TRBV7-2 | . | . | TGTGCCAGCAGCTTAGCGGTAGCCAAAAACATTCAGTACTTC | CASSLAVAKNIQYF
TRBJ2-2 | TRBV5-4 | . | . | TGTGCCAGCAGCGTCGGGGGTGTCTCCACCGGGGAGCTGTTTTTT | CASSVGGVSTGELFF
TRBJ2-3 | TRBV7-8 | . | . | TGTGCCAGCAGCTTATTGAGTCTAAGGAATCGCGGGGATACGCAGTATTTT | CASSLLSLRNRGDTQYF
TRBJ2-2 | TRBV18 | TRBD2 | . | TGTGCCAGCTCACCGACTAGCGGGGCGAACACCGGGGAGCTGTTTTTT | CASSPTSGANTGELFF
TRBJ2-7 | TRBV6-5 | TRBD2 | . | TGTGCCAGCAGTTACTCGAGTCCGGGACTAATAGGGGAGCAGTACTTC | CASSYSSPGLIGEQYF
TRBJ2-2 | TRBV28 | TRBD2 | . | TGTGCCAGCAGCTTAGCGGGAGAAACCGGGGAGCTGTTTTTT | CASSLAGETGELFF
TRBJ2-1 | TRBV21-1 | . | . | TGTGCCAGCAGCAAAGCGCTAGGGGGCGCTGACAATGAGCAGTTCTTC | CASSKALGGADNEQFF
TRBJ2-1 | TRBV7-6 | . | . | TGTGCCAGCAGCTTATACGGGGGAAGCTCCTACAATGAGCAGTTCTTC | CASSLYGGSSYNEQFF
TRBJ1-3 | TRBV25-1 | . | . | TGTGCCAGCCGAGTGGGGGGCTCTGGAAACACCATATATTTT | CASRVGGSGNTIYF
TRBJ2-7 | TRBV19 | TRBD2 | . | TGTGCCAGTAGTACCCAGCGGGAGGTGGTCTACGAGCAGTACTTC | CASSTQREVVYEQYF
TRBJ2-5 | TRBV7-8 | . | . | TGTGCCAGCAGCGGAGGGGGGATCCAAGAGACCCAGTACTTC | CASSGGGIQETQYF
TRBJ2-3 | TRBV30 | . | . | TGTGCCTGGAGTGTAGGCGCGGGGCGATTATCCCCAGATACGCAGTATTTT | CAWSVGAGRLSPDTQYF
TRBJ2-5 | TRBV11-2 | . | . | TGTGCCAGCAGCCACGGACAGCCGGAGACCCAGTACTTC | CASSHGQPETQYF
TRBJ2-7 | TRBV18 | TRBD1 | . | TGTGCCAGCTCACCGACAGGGCAATCCTACGAGCAGTACTTC | CASSPTGQSYEQYF
TRBJ1-5 | TRBV5-6 | . | once | TGTGCCAGCAGCGTTGGACAGTTTAGCAATCAGCCCCAGCATTTT | CASSVGQFSNQPQHF